This TCR beta chain was captured in a study of a mutant IDH1 vaccine in newly diagnosed glioma. Study-level information: Standard pretreatment was either radiotherapy, temozolomide, or, for most, radiochemotherapy with temozolomide.

Concerning this clone: Its antigen remains unidentified.

Points from the study as a whole: Among top peripheral T cell clonotypes, changes seemed unrelated to pseudoprogression.

Time point in this sample: week 23, last vaccination. Doses comprised 300 ug of mutant IDH1 20-mer peptide each, plus topical imiquimod. Donors' newly diagnosed IDH1-mutant WHO grade 3 or 4 astrocytomas lacked nuclear ATRX. The repertoire was sequenced with immunoSEQ multiplex PCR; TCRdb's copy has only in-frame clones and lacks some. The sample shows more than 35,000 clones, roughly 80% of them seen only once. The CDR3 totals 13 residues. Trimming took off 1 base at V and 2 bases at J, with 5 bases between the two ends. CDR1 is SGHAT, CDR2 FQNNGV, per germline. The input for sequencing was PBMCs, taken from a glioma patient whose treatment included an IDH1 peptide vaccine. This TCR derives from a man in his forties with glioma. This chain links TRBV11-2 with TRBJ1-2; D possibly corresponds to TRBD1 (5 bases). For the CDR3, the DNA is TGTGCCAGCAGCTTAGGACAGAACTATGGCTACACCTTC. This codes for CASSLGQNYGYTF.